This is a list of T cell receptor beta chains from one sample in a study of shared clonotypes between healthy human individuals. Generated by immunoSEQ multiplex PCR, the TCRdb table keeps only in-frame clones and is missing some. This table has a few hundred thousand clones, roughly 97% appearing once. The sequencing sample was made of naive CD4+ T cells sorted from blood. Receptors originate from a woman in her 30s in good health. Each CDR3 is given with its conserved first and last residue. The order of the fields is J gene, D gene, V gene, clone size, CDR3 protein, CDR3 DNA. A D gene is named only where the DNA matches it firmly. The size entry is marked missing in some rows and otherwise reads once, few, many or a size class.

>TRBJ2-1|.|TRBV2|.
CASSGLFWQFF
TGTGCCAGCAGTGGACTTTTCTGGCAGTTCTTC
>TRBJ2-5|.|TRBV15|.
CATSRGRATVGELETQYF
TGTGCCACCAGCAGGGGCCGCGCTACGGTGGGAGAATTAGAGACCCAGTACTTC
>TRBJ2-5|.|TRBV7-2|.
CASSLAGYQETQYF
TGTGCCAGCAGCTTAGCGGGGTACCAAGAGACCCAGTACTTC
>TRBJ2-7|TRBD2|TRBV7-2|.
CASSRSTLRRERGEQYF
TGTGCCAGCAGCCGCTCGACCCTTCGGCGGGAGCGGGGCGAGCAGTACTTC
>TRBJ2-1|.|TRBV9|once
CASSPGGELYNEQFF
TGTGCCAGCAGCCCTGGCGGGGAGCTCTACAATGAGCAGTTCTTC
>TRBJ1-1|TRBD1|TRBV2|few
CASPTRGQLNTEAFF
TGTGCCAGTCCGACCCGGGGACAGTTGAACACTGAAGCTTTCTTT
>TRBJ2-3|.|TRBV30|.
CAWGRGTDTQYF
TGTGCCTGGGGACGGGGCACAGATACGCAGTATTTT
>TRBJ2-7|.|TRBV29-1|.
CSVAYGVSSYEQYF
TGCAGCGTTGCATATGGGGTCAGCTCCTACGAGCAGTACTTC
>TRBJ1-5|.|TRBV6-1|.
CASSYVQGNQPQHF
TGTGCCAGCTCTTATGTGCAAGGCAATCAGCCCCAGCATTTT
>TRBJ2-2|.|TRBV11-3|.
CASSAVPGELFF
TGTGCCAGCAGCGCCGTTCCCGGGGAGCTGTTTTTT
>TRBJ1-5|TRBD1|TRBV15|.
CATSPGGTAQYQPQHF
TGTGCCACCAGCCCTGGGGGGACAGCTCAATACCAGCCCCAGCATTTT
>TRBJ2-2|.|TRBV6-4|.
CASSDSTGELFF
TGTGCCAGCAGTGACTCGACCGGGGAGCTGTTTTTT
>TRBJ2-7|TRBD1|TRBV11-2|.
CASSLAGTGGEQYF
TGTGCCAGCAGCTTGGCCGGGACAGGGGGCGAGCAGTACTTC
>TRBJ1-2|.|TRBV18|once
CASSPGEGGYTF
TGTGCCAGCTCACCAGGGGAGGGTGGCTACACCTTC
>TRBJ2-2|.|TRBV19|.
CASYLATANTGELFF
TGTGCCAGTTATCTAGCGACCGCGAACACCGGGGAGCTGTTTTTT
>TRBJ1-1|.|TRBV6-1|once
CASSVDYMNTEAFF
TGTGCCAGCAGTGTTGATTATATGAACACTGAAGCTTTCTTT
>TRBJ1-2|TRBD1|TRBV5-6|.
CASSLGGTVNYGYTF
TGTGCCAGCAGCTTGGGTGGGACAGTAAACTATGGCTACACCTTC
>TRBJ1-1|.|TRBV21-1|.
CASSSFRGDTEAFF
TGTGCCAGCAGCTCCTTCCGGGGGGACACTGAAGCTTTCTTT
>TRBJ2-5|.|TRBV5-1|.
CASSLENRGGETQYF
TGCGCCAGCAGCTTGGAAAACAGGGGAGGAGAGACCCAGTACTTC
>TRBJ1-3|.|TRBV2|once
CASSGGSGNTIYF
TGTGCCAGCAGTGGGGGATCTGGAAACACCATATATTTT
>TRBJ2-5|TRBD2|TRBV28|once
CASRSPLTSGRRETQYF
TGTGCCAGCAGGTCCCCCCTGACTAGCGGGAGAAGAGAGACCCAGTACTTC
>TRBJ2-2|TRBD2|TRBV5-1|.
CASSLDPSGRAGELFF
TGCGCCAGCAGCTTGGACCCTAGCGGGAGGGCCGGGGAGCTGTTTTTT
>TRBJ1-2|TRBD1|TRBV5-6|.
CASSTKPRQGARGYTF
TGTGCCAGCAGCACGAAGCCGCGACAGGGGGCTCGTGGCTACACCTTC
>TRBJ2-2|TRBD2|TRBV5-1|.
CASSSVGSGSTGELFF
TGCGCCAGCAGCTCTGTTGGCAGCGGGAGCACCGGGGAGCTGTTTTTT
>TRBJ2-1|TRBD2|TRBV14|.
CASSQDPRASGNNEQFF
TGTGCCAGCAGCCAAGACCCCCGGGCTAGCGGAAACAATGAGCAGTTCTTC
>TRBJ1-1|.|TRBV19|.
CASSAQQGNTEAFF
TGTGCCAGTAGTGCCCAACAGGGGAACACTGAAGCTTTCTTT
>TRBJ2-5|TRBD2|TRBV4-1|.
CASSQIGLAEKETQYF
TGCGCCAGCAGCCAAATCGGACTAGCGGAAAAAGAGACCCAGTACTTC
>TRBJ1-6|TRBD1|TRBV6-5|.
CASSYRRDSNSPLHF
TGTGCCAGCAGTTACCGAAGGGACAGTAATTCACCCCTCCACTTT
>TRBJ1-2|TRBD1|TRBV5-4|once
CASSRPGQGPDTF
TGTGCCAGCAGCAGGCCGGGACAGGGGCCCGACACCTTC
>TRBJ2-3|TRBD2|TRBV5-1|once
CASSLALAGIAGDTQYF
TGCGCCAGCAGCTTGGCTCTAGCGGGCATAGCGGGTGATACGCAGTATTTT
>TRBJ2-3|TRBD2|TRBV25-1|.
CASSATLAGETDTQYF
TGTGCCAGCAGTGCTACACTAGCGGGAGAAACAGATACGCAGTATTTT
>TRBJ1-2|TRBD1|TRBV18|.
CASSQTGGENYGYTF
TGTGCCAGCTCCCAGACAGGGGGCGAAAACTATGGCTACACCTTC
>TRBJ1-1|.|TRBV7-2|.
CASSEDLNTEAFF
TGTGCCAGCAGCGAAGACCTGAACACTGAAGCTTTCTTT
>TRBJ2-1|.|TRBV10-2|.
CASSGGGVSEQFF
TGCGCCAGCAGTGGGGGCGGGGTCTCTGAGCAGTTCTTC
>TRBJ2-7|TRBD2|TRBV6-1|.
CASRGGAGVEQYF
TGTGCCAGCAGGGGGGGAGCGGGGGTCGAGCAGTACTTC
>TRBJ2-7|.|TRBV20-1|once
CSAGPPYEQYF
TGCAGTGCCGGCCCTCCCTACGAGCAGTACTTC
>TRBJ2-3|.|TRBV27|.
CASSWRGPPVADTQYF
TGTGCCAGCAGTTGGAGGGGCCCTCCGGTCGCAGATACGCAGTATTTT
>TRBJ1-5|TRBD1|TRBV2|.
CASSSTGGNNGNQPQHF
TGTGCCAGCAGCTCGACAGGGGGCAATAATGGCAATCAGCCCCAGCATTTT
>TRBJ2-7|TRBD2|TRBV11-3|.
CASSFRGGEQYF
TGTGCCAGCAGCTTTAGGGGAGGGGAGCAGTACTTC
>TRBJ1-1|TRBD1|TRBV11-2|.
CASRAGTGYMNTEAFF
TGTGCCAGCAGAGCCGGGACAGGGTACATGAACACTGAAGCTTTCTTT
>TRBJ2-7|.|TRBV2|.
CASRENPSEQYF
TGTGCCAGCAGGGAAAACCCTTCCGAGCAGTACTTC
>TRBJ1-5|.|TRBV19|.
CASSQAGGGINPPQHF
TGTGCCAGTAGCCAAGCGGGGGGAGGAATCAACCCGCCCCAGCATTTT
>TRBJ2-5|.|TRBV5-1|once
CASSLGQPQETQYF
TGCGCCAGCAGCTTGGGACAGCCCCAAGAGACCCAGTACTTC
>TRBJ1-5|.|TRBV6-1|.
CASSSMGASNQPQHF
TGTGCCAGCAGCTCTATGGGGGCTAGCAATCAGCCCCAGCATTTT
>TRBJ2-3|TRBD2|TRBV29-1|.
CSDPLAGDIDTQYF
TGCAGCGATCCACTAGCGGGAGATATAGATACGCAGTATTTT
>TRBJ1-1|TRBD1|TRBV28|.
CASRTGANTEAFF
TGTGCCAGCAGGACAGGGGCGAACACTGAAGCTTTCTTT
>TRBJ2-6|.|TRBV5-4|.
CASSLRTSGANVLTF
TGTGCCAGCAGCTTACGGACCTCTGGGGCCAACGTCCTGACTTTC